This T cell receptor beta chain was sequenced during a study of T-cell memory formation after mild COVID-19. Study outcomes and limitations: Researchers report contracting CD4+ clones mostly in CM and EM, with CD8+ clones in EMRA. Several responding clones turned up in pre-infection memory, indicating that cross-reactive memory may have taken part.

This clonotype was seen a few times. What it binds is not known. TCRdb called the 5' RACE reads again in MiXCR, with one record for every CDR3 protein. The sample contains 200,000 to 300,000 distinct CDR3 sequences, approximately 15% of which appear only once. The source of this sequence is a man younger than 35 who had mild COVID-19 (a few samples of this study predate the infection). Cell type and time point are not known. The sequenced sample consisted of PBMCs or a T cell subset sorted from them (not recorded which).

The CDR3 DNA reads as TGTGCCAGCAGCTCCTACGGGGGCTCCTACGAGCAGTACGTC. Its protein is CASSSYGGSYEQYV. The rearrangement joins TRBV7-2 to TRBJ2-7, with D perhaps TRBD2 (6 bases). The CDR3 has 14 amino acids. Per the germline V gene, CDR1 is SGHTA and CDR2 is FQGNSA. V was shortened by 4 bases and J by 0 bases, with 10 bases between the two germline ends.